This note documents a single T cell receptor beta chain sequence. The antigen is undetermined. This entry comes from a study of tumor-infiltrating lymphocytes in localized non-small cell lung cancer. Trimming cost V 3 bases and J 0 bases, with 13 bases left between them. CDR1 and CDR2 (germline): SGDLS, YYNGEE. CDR3 length: 15 residues. Broader study findings: Immunotypes IM1 and IM2 had similar TCR-derived T-cell fractions. Technical variation could not be separated from intratumor heterogeneity here. Tumors had more T cell infiltration than uninvolved lung, per TCRbeta sequencing and CD3 counts. TCR sequencing covered a subset of patients with enough tissue.

This table comes from immunoSEQ multiplex PCR, and its TCRdb copy is limited to in-frame clones, with some not included. The sample yields tens of thousands of clones, 73% seen once. The gene calls are TRBV9 and TRBJ2-7, with D tentatively TRBD1 (6 bases). This sequence originates from a human donor with non-small cell lung cancer. Sequences were obtained from lung tumor tissue. The CDR3 coding sequence is TGTGCCAGCAGCGGCCGGGACACCCGCTCCTACGAGCAGTACTTC. As protein: CASSGRDTRSYEQYF.